This note documents a single T cell receptor beta chain sequence. The antigen remains undetermined. One end of the junction varies from germline; a read error may be responsible. For TCRbeta, the library was prepared with unique molecular identifiers. TCRdb re-called the PCR reads with MiXCR, one entry per CDR3 protein. This sample has hundreds of thousands of distinct CDR3 sequences, with 15% to 20% found just once. The data derive from a study of T-cell reconstitution after alpha-beta-depleted transplantation in children. Study-level points and caveats: It was newly produced T cells that mostly accounted for T-cell counts and diversity one year after transplant. Certain patients had high TCRbeta diversity at day 60, and it came from recipient T cells and thymic progenitors that survived.

This clonotype originated in a boy younger than two who had a stem cell transplant for Wiskott-Aldrich syndrome, so the T cells may come from the graft donor. The sample was PBMCs, mostly from graft donor cells, taken 360 days after TCRalphabeta/CD19-depleted stem cell transplant.

The CDR3 reads CACSLAGTGGPGELFF. CDR3 nucleotide sequence: TGCGCCTGCAGCTTGGCAGGGACAGGCGGTCCCGGGGAGCTGTTTTTT. V is TRBV5-1 and J is TRBJ2-2, with 8 bases matching TRBD1. Germline lookup yields CDR1 SGHRS and CDR2 YFSETQ. The CDR3 loop spans 16 amino acids.